This T cell receptor (beta chain) came from a study of T-cell reconstitution after alpha-beta-depleted transplantation in children. This clonotype was found many times. The antigen is undetermined. Broader study findings: Surviving recipient cells, namely T cells and thymic progenitors, were the source of high day-60 TCRbeta diversity in some patients. Among T cells one year after transplant, newly produced cells accounted for most counts and diversity.

The CDR3 runs to 19 residues. V shed 1 base, J shed 6 bases, and the junction held 13 bases outside the gene matches. CDR1 and CDR2 (germline): SGHVS, FNYEAQ. Unique molecular identifiers were incorporated during preparation of the TCRbeta library. MiXCR, run by TCRdb on the PCR reads, gives a single entry per CDR3 protein. The sample holds more than 200,000 distinct CDR3 sequences, around 25% seen once. Sequencing used PBMCs, obtained before TCRalphabeta/CD19-depleted stem cell transplant. The origin of this receptor is a girl aged 2-10 years with Fanconi anemia, due to receive a stem cell transplant. V and J are TRBV7-6 and TRBJ2-1; TRBD1 aligns across 12 bases. The DNA of the CDR3 is TGTGCCAGCAGCTTAGTTAGGGGACAGGGGGCTTCTCAGGGCAATGAGCAGTTCTTC. Translating gives CASSLVRGQGASQGNEQFF.